This note documents a single T cell receptor (beta chain) sequence. This entry comes from a study of control samples from healthy donors and cancer patients. Some clones are missing from TCRdb's copy, which holds only in-frame ones; the method was immunoSEQ multiplex PCR. The sample holds about 79,000 clones; roughly 93% are singletons and the top ten take around 1.3%. Sequences were obtained from PBMCs. The source of this sequence is a woman aged 40 to 50 with lung cancer.

The CDR3 spells CASGVYQGARLPNTGELFF. The CDR3 region has the DNA TGTGCCAGTGGCGTGTACCAGGGCGCCCGCCTCCCGAACACCGGGGAGCTGTTTTTT. This chain connects TRBV28 to TRBJ2-2, with D possibly being TRBD1 (5 bases). V was pared by 9 bases and J by 0 bases, with 26 bases between. The germline gives CDR1 MDHEN, CDR2 SYDVKM. The CDR3 spans 19 residues.